These T cell receptor beta chains were read from a single sample in a study of shared clonotypes between healthy human individuals. Clones were read by immunoSEQ multiplex PCR, and TCRdb kept only the in-frame ones, dropping some. Of around 2.5 million clones in the sample, over 85% are singletons; the top ten hold 0.36%. The sample consisted of naive CD4+ T cells from PBMCs. The receptors stem from a man aged 18-30 years in good health. Some clones in this sample may be carry-over from other donors' samples. The CDR3 runs from the conserved cysteine through the conserved F or W. A D gene is named only where the DNA matches it firmly. Size values are once, few and many counts, or a class for expanded clones, and some rows have none.

cdr3_nt cdr3_aa d_call v_call clone_size j_call
TGTGCCAGCAGCTTAGGGCTGGAGGGGCAGCGAGGGTCAAAACTGTTTTTT CASSLGLEGQRGSKLFF . TRBV7-2 . TRBJ1-4
TGTGCCAGCTCACCAGGTGTCGGACAAGTTTTCTCTGGAAACACCATATATTTT CASSPGVGQVFSGNTIYF . TRBV18 . TRBJ1-3
TGTGCCAGCAGCCAGACGGGGCAGGGGGGGACCTACGAGCAGTACTTC CASSQTGQGGTYEQYF . TRBV28 . TRBJ2-7
TGTGCCAGCAGCCCGACAGGGGGTCCGGGCTACACCTTC CASSPTGGPGYTF TRBD1 TRBV6-4 . TRBJ1-2
TGTGCCAGCAGCTCAACCCCCCGAGGGGTCAATAATGAAAAACTGTTTTTT CASSSTPRGVNNEKLFF . TRBV11-2 . TRBJ1-4
TGTGCCAGCAGTTTGGGCGGGACAACCCAGGAGACCCAGTACTTC CASSLGGTTQETQYF . TRBV7-9 . TRBJ2-5
TGTGCCAGCAGTGAAGCGGGAGCAAGACAGGGGGGCGAGCAGTTCTTC CASSEAGARQGGEQFF TRBD1 TRBV2 . TRBJ2-1
TGTGCCAGCAGCCCGGATTTGGCTAGCACAGATACGCAGTATTTT CASSPDLASTDTQYF . TRBV7-3 . TRBJ2-3
TGTGCCAGCAGCGCCACCGTTGCGGGGAGGGGAGATACGCAGTATTTT CASSATVAGRGDTQYF TRBD2 TRBV5-4 . TRBJ2-3
TGTGCCAGCTCACCACCGAACTATGGCTACACCTTC CASSPPNYGYTF . TRBV18 . TRBJ1-2
TGTGCCAGCAGGGGAACTTTATACGAGCAGTACTTC CASRGTLYEQYF . TRBV28 . TRBJ2-7
TGTGCCAGCAGTTTAGCAGGGTGGAACACCGGGGAGCTGTTTTTT CASSLAGWNTGELFF . TRBV28 . TRBJ2-2
TGTGCCAGCAGGACCCCTGGACTACTCCCGAACACCGAGGAGCTGTTTTTT CASRTPGLLPNTEELFF . TRBV2 . TRBJ2-2
TGCAGCGTTGAACAGGGTGGGGAGACCCAGTACTTC CSVEQGGETQYF . TRBV29-1 . TRBJ2-5
TGTGCCAGCATTTACCTCGGGAACACTGAAGCTTTCTTT CASIYLGNTEAFF . TRBV28 few TRBJ1-1
TGTGCCAGCAGCTTCCGGGACACCAGCGATTCTGGCTACACCTTC CASSFRDTSDSGYTF . TRBV7-9 once TRBJ1-2
TGTGCCAGCAGCTTGCCCAGGGTTAGGAATGAGCAGTTCTTC CASSLPRVRNEQFF . TRBV5-4 . TRBJ2-1
TGTGCCAGCAGTGAAGTCAGGTCTGGAAACACCATATATTTT CASSEVRSGNTIYF . TRBV6-1 . TRBJ1-3
TGTGCCAGCAGTTTATATGGGATCCTCATGAACACTGAAGCTTTCTTT CASSLYGILMNTEAFF . TRBV27 . TRBJ1-1
TGTGCCAGCAGCTTAGCCGGGGGCCCTAACTATGGCTACACCTTC CASSLAGGPNYGYTF . TRBV7-9 . TRBJ1-2
TGTGCCAGCAGCCAAAACAGGGATGGCTACACCTTC CASSQNRDGYTF . TRBV7-9 . TRBJ1-2
TGCGCCAGCAGTGAGCCGGGACAGGGTTCCTACGAGCAGTACTTC CASSEPGQGSYEQYF TRBD1 TRBV10-1 . TRBJ2-7
. CASSFGAGTSMGIETQYF . TRBV9 once TRBJ2-5
TGTGCCAGTAGTATCCTCGGCGCAACTAATGAAAAACTGTTTTTT CASSILGATNEKLFF . TRBV19 . TRBJ1-4
TGTGCCAGCAGTGAGAGTAGAGGTGACGCCACGCAGTATTTT CASSESRGDATQYF . TRBV2 . TRBJ2-3
TGTGCCAGCAGCTTATACACTAGCGTTACTAGCACAGATACGCAGTATTTT CASSLYTSVTSTDTQYF TRBD2 TRBV7-3 . TRBJ2-3
TGTGCCAGCAGTTTAAAGACAGGGGCTGAAAAACTGTTTTTT CASSLKTGAEKLFF TRBD1 TRBV28 . TRBJ1-4
TGTGCCAGCAGGGGATCCACTCCGGAGGACTACGACAATGAGCAGTTCTTC CASRGSTPEDYDNEQFF . TRBV28 . TRBJ2-1